The rows below give T cell receptor beta chains drawn from one sample of a study of OX40 agonist ivuxolimab in advanced cancers. Measured with immunoSEQ multiplex PCR; TCRdb has only the in-frame clones, and not every one. Of about 63,000 clones in the sample, about 91% are singletons; the top ten hold 3.5% to 5%. The specimen was CD4+ or CD8+ T cells sorted from blood, collected in a trial of the OX40 agonist ivuxolimab. These receptors originate from an adult with an advanced solid tumor such as melanoma, head and neck, liver or kidney cancer. The CDR3 runs from the conserved cysteine through the conserved F or W. The order of the fields is clone size, CDR3 length, J gene, V gene, D gene, CDR3 protein, CDR3 DNA. The D gene is left open where the match is weak. Part of the rows lack a size; the others show once, few, many or a class for expanded clones.

>-|15|TRBJ1-2|TRBV27|-
CASSFLGGRSHGYTF
TGTGCCAGCAGTTTCTTGGGGGGTAGGTCTCATGGCTACACCTTC
>-|15|TRBJ2-3|TRBV28|TRBD1
CASRRPQGPRDTQYF
TGTGCCAGCAGACGGCCACAGGGGCCGCGAGATACGCAGTATTTT
>-|15|TRBJ2-7|TRBV30|TRBD1
CAWSSRDRGSYEQYF
TGTGCCTGGAGTTCGAGGGACAGGGGTTCCTACGAGCAGTACTTC
>-|13|TRBJ1-1|TRBV7-9|-
CASSPGQHLEAFF
TGTGCCAGCAGCCCGGGACAACACCTTGAAGCTTTCTTT
>-|14|TRBJ1-2|TRBV14|-
CASSPGQNPYGYTF
TGTGCCAGCAGCCCCGGACAGAACCCCTATGGCTACACCTTC
>-|14|TRBJ2-1|TRBV2|-
CASTPAPGPGEQFF
TGTGCCAGCACCCCTGCCCCAGGGCCGGGTGAGCAGTTCTTC
>-|13|TRBJ1-5|TRBV15|-
CATADTVYQPQHF
TGTGCCACCGCAGACACCGTTTATCAGCCCCAGCATTTT
>-|14|TRBJ2-7|TRBV2|-
CASSQPGQGYEQYF
TGTGCCAGCAGTCAACCGGGACAAGGCTACGAGCAGTACTTC
>-|13|TRBJ1-1|TRBV5-5|-
CASSLDEGPKLSF
TGTGCCAGCAGCTTGGACGAGGGACCTAAGCTTTCTTTT
>few|12|TRBJ2-4|TRBV13|-
CASSSDEGIQYF
TGTGCCAGCAGCTCGGACGAAGGGATTCAGTACTTC
>-|16|TRBJ1-1|TRBV2|TRBD1
CASSGGYRTGGTEAFF
TGTGCCAGCAGTGGGGGTTACCGGACAGGGGGCACTGAAGCTTTCTTT
>-|14|TRBJ2-1|TRBV19|TRBD2
CASSFSGAYNEQFF
TGTGCCAGTAGTTTTAGCGGGGCATACAATGAGCAGTTCTTC
>-|15|TRBJ2-3|TRBV5-4|TRBD2
CASSARLAGTDTQYF
TGTGCCAGCAGCGCGCGACTAGCGGGAACAGATACGCAGTATTTT
>-|13|TRBJ1-5|TRBV4-1|-
CASSQVVNQPQHF
TGCGCCAGCAGCCAAGTAGTTAATCAGCCCCAGCATTTT
>-|15|TRBJ2-3|TRBV5-6|TRBD1
CASSLGTVSTDTQYF
TGTGCCAGCAGCCTGGGGACAGTCAGCACAGATACGCAGTATTTT
>once|11|TRBJ1-4|TRBV25-1|-
CASSEYEKLFF
TGTGCCAGCAGTGAATATGAAAAACTGTTTTTT